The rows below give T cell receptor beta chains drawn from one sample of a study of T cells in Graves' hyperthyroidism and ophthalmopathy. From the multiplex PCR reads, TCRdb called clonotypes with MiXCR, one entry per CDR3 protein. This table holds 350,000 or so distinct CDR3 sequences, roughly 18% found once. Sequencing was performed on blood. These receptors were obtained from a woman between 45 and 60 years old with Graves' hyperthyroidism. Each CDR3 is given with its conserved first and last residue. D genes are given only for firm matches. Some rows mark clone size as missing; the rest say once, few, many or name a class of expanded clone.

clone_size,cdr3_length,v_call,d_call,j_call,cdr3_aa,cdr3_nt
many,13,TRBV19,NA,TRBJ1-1,CASSIEVNTEAFF,TGTGCCAGTAGTATAGAGGTGAACACTGAAGCTTTCTTT
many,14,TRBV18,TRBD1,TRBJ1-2,CASSPGQGIYGYTF,TGTGCCAGCTCACCGGGACAGGGGATCTATGGCTACACCTTC
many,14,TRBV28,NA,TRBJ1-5,CASSLRARNQPQHF,TGTGCCAGCAGTTTACGGGCTCGCAATCAGCCCCAGCATTTT
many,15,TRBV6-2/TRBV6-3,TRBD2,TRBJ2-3,CASSPRGGLTDTQYF,TGTGCCAGCAGTCCTCGCGGGGGGCTCACAGATACGCAGTATTTT
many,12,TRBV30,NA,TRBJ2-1,CAWQTGYNEQFF,TGTGCCTGGCAAACGGGGTACAATGAGCAGTTCTTC
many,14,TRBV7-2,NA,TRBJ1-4,CASSLVGGVEKLFF,TGTGCCAGCAGCTTAGTAGGGGGGGTAGAAAAACTGTTTTTT
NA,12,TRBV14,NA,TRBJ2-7,CASSGQGVEQYF,TGTGCCAGCAGCGGGCAAGGGGTCGAGCAGTACTTC
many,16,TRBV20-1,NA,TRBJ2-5,CSARASGRGMQETQYF,TGCAGTGCCCGGGCGTCAGGCAGGGGCATGCAAGAGACCCAGTACTTC
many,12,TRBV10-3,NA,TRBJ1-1,CAISEETAEAFF,TGTGCCATCAGTGAGGAGACAGCCGAAGCTTTCTTT
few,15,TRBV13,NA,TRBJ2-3,CASSAGASGGDTQYF,TGTGCCAGCAGCGCCGGCGCCTCCGGAGGAGATACGCAGTATTTT